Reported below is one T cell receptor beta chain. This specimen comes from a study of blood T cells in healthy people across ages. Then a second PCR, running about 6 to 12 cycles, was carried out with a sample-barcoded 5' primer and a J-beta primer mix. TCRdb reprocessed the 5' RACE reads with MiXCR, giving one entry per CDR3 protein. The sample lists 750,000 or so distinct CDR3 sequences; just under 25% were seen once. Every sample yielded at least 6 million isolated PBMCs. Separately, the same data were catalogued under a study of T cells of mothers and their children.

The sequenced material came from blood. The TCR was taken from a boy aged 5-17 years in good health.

The CDR3 DNA is TGCAGTGCTAGCGGGACAGGGGAGGTCACTGAAGCTTTCTTT. Translation gives CSASGTGEVTEAFF. The chain recombines TRBV20-1 with TRBJ1-1; 10 bases match TRBD1. CDR1 and CDR2 (germline): DFQATT, SNEGSKA (reference sequence). The CDR3 spans 14 residues. V lost 3 bases and J lost 4; bases outside the gene matches: 5.